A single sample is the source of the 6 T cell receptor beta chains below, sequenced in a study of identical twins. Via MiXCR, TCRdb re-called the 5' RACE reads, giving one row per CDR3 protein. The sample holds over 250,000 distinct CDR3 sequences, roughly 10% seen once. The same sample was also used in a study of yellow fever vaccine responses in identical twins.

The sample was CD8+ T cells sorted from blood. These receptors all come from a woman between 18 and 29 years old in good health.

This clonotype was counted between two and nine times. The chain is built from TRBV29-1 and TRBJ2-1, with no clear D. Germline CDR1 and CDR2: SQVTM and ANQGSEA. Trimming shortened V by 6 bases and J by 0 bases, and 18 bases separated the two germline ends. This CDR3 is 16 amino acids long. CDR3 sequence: CSVFQRGGSSYNEQFF. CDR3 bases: TGCAGCGTATTTCAGCGTGGCGGCAGCTCCTACAATGAGCAGTTCTTC.

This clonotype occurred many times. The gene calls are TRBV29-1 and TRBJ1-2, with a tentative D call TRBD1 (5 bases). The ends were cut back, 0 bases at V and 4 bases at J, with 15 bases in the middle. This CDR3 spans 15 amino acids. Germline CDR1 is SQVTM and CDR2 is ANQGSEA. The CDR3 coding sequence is TGCAGCGTTGAAGAAAGGGACCTAAGCGCCTATGGCTACACCTTC. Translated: CSVEERDLSAYGYTF.

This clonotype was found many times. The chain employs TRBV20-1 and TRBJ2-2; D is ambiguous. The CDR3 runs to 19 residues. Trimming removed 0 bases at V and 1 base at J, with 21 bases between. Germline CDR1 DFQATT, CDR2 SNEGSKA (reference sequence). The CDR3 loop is CSARDLLSDSQVNTGELFF. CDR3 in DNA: TGCAGTGCTAGAGATCTCCTCTCCGACTCCCAAGTGAACACCGGGGAGCTGTTTTTT.

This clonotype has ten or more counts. CDR3 coding DNA: TGTGCCAGCAGTCGAGCGGGAGTCAGGCCAGATACGCAGTATTTT. It is translated as CASSRAGVRPDTQYF. V usage is TRBV27 and J usage is TRBJ2-3; 8 bases are shared with TRBD2. CDR3 size: 15 residues. The germline V gene encodes CDR1 MNHEY and CDR2 SMNVEV (reference sequence). The V gene end was trimmed by 5 bases and the J gene end by 4 bases; junction bases not matched to a gene: 8.

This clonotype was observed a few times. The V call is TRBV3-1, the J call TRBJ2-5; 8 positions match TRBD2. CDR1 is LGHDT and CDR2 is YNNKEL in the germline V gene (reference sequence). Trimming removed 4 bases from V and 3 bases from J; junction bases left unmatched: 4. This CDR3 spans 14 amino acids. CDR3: CASSPREVKETQYF. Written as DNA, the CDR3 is TGTGCCAGCAGCCCGCGGGAGGTTAAAGAGACCCAGTACTTC.

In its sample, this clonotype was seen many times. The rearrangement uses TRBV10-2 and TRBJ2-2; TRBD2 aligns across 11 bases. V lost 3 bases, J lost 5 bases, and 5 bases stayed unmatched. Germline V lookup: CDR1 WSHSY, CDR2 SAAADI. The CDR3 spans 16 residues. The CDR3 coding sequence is TGCGCCAGCAGTGAAATACTAGCGGGAGATACCGGGGAGCTGTTTTTT. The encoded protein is CASSEILAGDTGELFF.